The rows below give T cell receptor beta chains drawn from one sample of a study of CD8+CD57+ T cells in acquired aplastic anemia. TCRdb redid the calling of the reads with MiXCR, one entry per CDR3 protein. The profile shows almost 20,000 distinct CDR3 sequences, 40% of them singletons. Material: CD8+CD57+ T cells sorted from PBMCs. These TCRs come from a human donor with aplastic anemia. The CDR3 runs from the conserved cysteine through the conserved F or W. Fields, in order: clone size, V gene, J gene, D gene, CDR3 protein, CDR3 DNA. The D gene is left open where the match is weak. Clone size appears in some rows only: once, few, many, or a class for an expanded clone.

size: .; V: TRBV7-3; J: TRBJ1-4; D: .; CDR3: CASSLRGGSDEKLFF; DNA: TGTGCCAGCAGCCTCAGGGGAGGGTCGGATGAAAAACTGTTTTTT
size: few; V: TRBV28; J: TRBJ2-3; D: .; CDR3: CASSSSRGGTQYF; DNA: TGTGCCAGCAGTTCTAGCAGGGGTGGTACGCAGTATTTT
size: many; V: TRBV6-1; J: TRBJ2-3; D: TRBD1; CDR3: CASSADLQGLSTDTQYF; DNA: TGTGCCAGCAGCGCCGACCTACAGGGGCTTAGCACAGATACGCAGTATTTT
size: .; V: TRBV7-3; J: TRBJ1-4; D: TRBD1; CDR3: CASSLGTGMEKLFF; DNA: TGTGCCAGCAGCTTAGGGACAGGGATGGAAAAACTGTTTTTT
size: .; V: TRBV30; J: TRBJ2-3; D: .; CDR3: CDWSSDVCSSDLRGTDTQYF; DNA: TGTGACTGGAGTTCAGACGTGTGCTCTTCCGATCTGCGGGGCACAGATACGCAGTATTTT
size: .; V: TRBV9; J: TRBJ2-1; D: TRBD2; CDR3: CASSVTSGDYNEQFF; DNA: TGTGCCAGCAGCGTTACTAGCGGGGATTACAATGAGCAGTTCTTC
size: .; V: TRBV5-8; J: TRBJ2-1; D: .; CDR3: CASSQDREGDEQFF; DNA: TGCGCCAGCAGCCAAGATCGGGAAGGCGATGAGCAGTTCTTC
size: .; V: TRBV5-1; J: TRBJ2-1; D: .; CDR3: CASSLATGNFKGEQFF; DNA: TGCGCCAGCAGCTTGGCAACTGGGAACTTCAAAGGTGAGCAGTTCTTC
size: .; V: TRBV20-1; J: TRBJ2-1; D: .; CDR3: CSARDDPSAYNEQFF; DNA: TGCAGTGCTAGAGATGACCCTAGCGCTTACAATGAGCAGTTCTTC
size: once; V: TRBV5-6; J: TRBJ2-7; D: TRBD1; CDR3: CASNLADRVTYKQYF; DNA: TGTGCCAGCAACTTGGCGGACAGGGTTACGTACAAGCAGTACTTC
size: .; V: TRBV7-8; J: TRBJ2-3; D: .; CDR3: CASSFGPTPDTQYF; DNA: TGTGCCAGCAGCTTTGGGCCGACCCCAGATACGCAGTATTTT
size: .; V: TRBV5-1; J: TRBJ2-1; D: TRBD2; CDR3: CASSSSGGNEQFF; DNA: TGCGCCAGCAGCTCTAGCGGGGGGAATGAGCAGTTCTTC
size: .; V: TRBV9; J: TRBJ2-7; D: .; CDR3: CASGEGSYEQYF; DNA: TGTGCCAGCGGAGAAGGATCTTACGAGCAGTACTTC
size: .; V: TRBV2; J: TRBJ2-7; D: TRBD1; CDR3: CAISGPNRGPYEQYF; DNA: TGTGCCATCAGCGGACCAAACAGGGGCCCTTACGAGCAGTACTTC
size: .; V: TRBV9; J: TRBJ1-6; D: TRBD1; CDR3: CASSAGQGGNSPLHF; DNA: TGTGCCAGCAGCGCGGGACAGGGGGGCAATTCACCCCTCCACTTT